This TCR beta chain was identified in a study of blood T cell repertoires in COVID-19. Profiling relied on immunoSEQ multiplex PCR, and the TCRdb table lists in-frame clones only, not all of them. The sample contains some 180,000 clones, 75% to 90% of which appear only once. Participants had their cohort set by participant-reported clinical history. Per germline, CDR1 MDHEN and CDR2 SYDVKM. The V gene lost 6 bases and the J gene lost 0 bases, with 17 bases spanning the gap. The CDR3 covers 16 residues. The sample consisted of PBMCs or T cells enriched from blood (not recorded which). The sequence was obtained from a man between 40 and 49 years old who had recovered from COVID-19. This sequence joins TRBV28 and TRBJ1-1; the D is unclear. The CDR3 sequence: CASSPEGFMVNTEAFF. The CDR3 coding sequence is TGTGCCAGCAGCCCTGAGGGCTTTATGGTGAACACTGAAGCTTTCTTT.